Sequencing of this T cell receptor beta chain was carried out in a study of shared clonotypes between healthy human individuals. Concerning this clone: Other DNA sequences from this sample encode an identical CDR3 as well.

Some clones are missing from TCRdb's copy, which holds only in-frame ones; the method was immunoSEQ multiplex PCR. The sample contains 2 million to 3 million clones, 85% to 95% of which appear only once. Deletions cut 3 bases from V and 1 base from J, with 7 bases between. Germline loops: CDR1 SGHRS, CDR2 YFSETQ. The CDR3 is made up of 14 amino acids. Sequencing was done on a sample of naive CD4+ T cells sorted from blood. Documented subset: CD45RA+ positively selected. This sequence joins TRBV5-1 and TRBJ2-2; D is unresolved. This clonotype was obtained from a man younger than 30 in good health. The chain's CDR3 is CASSSGENTGELFF. The CDR3 DNA reads TGCGCCAGCAGCTCCGGCGAGAACACCGGGGAGCTGTTTTTT.